This TCR beta chain was identified in a study of CD8+CD57+ T cells in acquired aplastic anemia. Findings and caveats of the study: Patients were compared with controls for CD8+ Simpson's diversity, and no significant difference emerged.

On this clonotype itself: The antigen is undetermined.

Genomic DNA acted as the template from which TCR beta VDJ combination and CDR3 sequence profiling were carried out. MiXCR, applied by TCRdb to the reads, yields one record per CDR3 protein. In the table there are some 200,000 distinct CDR3 sequences, 55% to 65% of which are singletons. Trimming at V came to 2 bases and at J to 9 bases, leaving 6 bases not matched to a gene. In germline, CDR1 is ENHRY, CDR2 SYGVKD. The CDR3 extends over 14 amino acids. The sequenced patients had an expansion of CD8+CD57+ cells seen by flow cytometry. The origin of this receptor is a human donor with aplastic anemia. The chain employs TRBV10-3 and TRBJ1-5; TRBD1 matches at 8 bases. Sequencing used sorted CD4+, CD8+, or CD8+CD57+ T cells (not recorded which) from PBMCs. The CDR3 nucleotides are TGTGCCATCAGTGAGGCGGACAGGGAAGGGCCCCAGCATTTT. Protein sequence: CAISEADREGPQHF.